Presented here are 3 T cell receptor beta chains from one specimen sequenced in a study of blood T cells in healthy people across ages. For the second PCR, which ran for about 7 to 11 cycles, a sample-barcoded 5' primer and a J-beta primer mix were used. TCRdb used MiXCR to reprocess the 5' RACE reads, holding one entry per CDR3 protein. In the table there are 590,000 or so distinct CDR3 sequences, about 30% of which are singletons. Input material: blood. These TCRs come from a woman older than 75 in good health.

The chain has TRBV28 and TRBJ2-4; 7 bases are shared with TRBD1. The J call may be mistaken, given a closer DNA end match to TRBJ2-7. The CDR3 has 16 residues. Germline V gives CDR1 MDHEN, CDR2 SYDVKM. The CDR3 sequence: CASSSMFTTGPYEQYF. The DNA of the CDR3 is TGTGCCAGCAGTTCGATGTTTACGACAGGGCCCTACGAGCAGTACTTC.

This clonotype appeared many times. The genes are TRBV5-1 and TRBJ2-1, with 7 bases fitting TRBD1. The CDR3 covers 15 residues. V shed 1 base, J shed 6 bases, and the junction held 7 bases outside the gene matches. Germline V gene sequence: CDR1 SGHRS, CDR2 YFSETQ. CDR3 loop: CASSLKSGQINEQFF. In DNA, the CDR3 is TGCGCCAGCAGCTTGAAGTCGGGACAGATCAATGAGCAGTTCTTC.

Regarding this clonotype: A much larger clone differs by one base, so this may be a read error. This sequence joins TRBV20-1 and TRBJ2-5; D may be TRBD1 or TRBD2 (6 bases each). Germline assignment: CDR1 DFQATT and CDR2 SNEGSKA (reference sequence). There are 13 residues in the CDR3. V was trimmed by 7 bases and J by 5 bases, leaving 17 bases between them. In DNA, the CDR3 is TGCAGTGAAAGAAGGGGGGACCGGGAGACCCAGTACTTC. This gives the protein CSERRGDRETQYF.